The next 28 T cell receptor beta chains were all read from a single sample in a study of cytomegalovirus exposure and HLA in healthy donors (dated by TCRdb to about 2017). Library preparation used the immunoSEQ multiplex PCR assay. Here the immuneACCESS table is served through TCRdb, limited to in-frame sequences with V and J called. Missing clones are a known gap in these copies; in checked studies unresolved V genes cover under half, and the rest lacks a known reason. The table for this sample lists 150,000 to 200,000 clones; about 89% of them were counted only once. Around 2.7% of the sample is taken by the ten largest. Source material: PBMCs. The origin of the receptors is a woman younger than 35 in good health and CMV-seropositive.

The chain has TRBV27 and TRBJ1-4; TRBD1 might be the D (6 bases). The germline V gene encodes CDR1 MNHEY and CDR2 SMNVEV (reference sequence). This CDR3 spans 20 amino acids. Trimming cost V 2 bases and J 5 bases, with 27 bases left between them. The CDR3 region is CASSLALVGGQRGLNEKLFF. In nucleotides, the CDR3 is TGTGCCAGCAGTTTAGCGCTCGTGGGCGGACAGCGAGGCTTGAATGAAAAACTGTTTTTT.

The count of this clone is one. The chain combines TRBV30 with TRBJ2-1; 7 bases map to TRBD1. Losses at the gene ends were 3 bases for V and 6 bases for J; bases not matched to a gene: 11. The germline gives CDR1 GTSNPN, CDR2 SVGIG (reference sequence). This CDR3 has 15 amino acids. CDR3 region: CAWREDRRRINEQFF. As DNA, the CDR3 is TGTGCCTGGAGAGAGGACAGGCGGAGGATCAATGAGCAGTTCTTC.

V is TRBV4-1 and J is TRBJ2-1, with D possibly being TRBD2 (5 bases). The CDR3 loop spans 16 amino acids. The germline V gene has CDR1 MGHRA and CDR2 YSYEKL. The V end was cut by 5 bases, the J end by 2 bases, with 16 bases between. This CDR3 reads CASSWASPATYNEQFF. In nucleotides, the CDR3 is TGCGCCAGCAGCTGGGCTAGCCCCGCTACCTACAATGAGCAGTTCTTC.

The sample holds many counts of this clone. The chain employs TRBV18 and TRBJ2-3, with 8 bases that match TRBD2. V trimming: 4 bases; J trimming: 2 bases; junction bases outside the gene matches: 5. The CDR3 covers 15 residues. The germline CDR1 and CDR2 sequences are KGHSH and LQKENI. The CDR3 nucleotides read TGTGCCAGCTCACTATTAGCGGGGACCACAGATACGCAGTATTTT. Its protein is CASSLLAGTTDTQYF.

The V call is TRBV23-1, the J call TRBJ2-5; 9 bases line up with TRBD1. TRBV23-1 is annotated as an ORF whose role is uncertain. V shed 0 bases and J 1 base; nucleotides not matched to a gene: 6. The CDR3 loop spans 17 amino acids. CDR3 coding DNA: TGCGCCAGCAGTCAATCGATAGGGACAGGGCCCCAAGAGACCCAGTACTTC. It yields the protein CASSQSIGTGPQETQYF.

The V gene is TRBV4-2, the J gene TRBJ1-2; 7 nucleotides line up with TRBD1. The CDR3 is made up of 15 amino acids. The germline gives CDR1 LGHNA, CDR2 YNFKEQ. V was pared by 0 bases and J by 1 base, with 2 bases of the junction left unmatched. The CDR3 DNA sequence: TGTGCCAGCAGCCAAGAAGGGACAGTTAACTATGGCTACACCTTC. This codes for CASSQEGTVNYGYTF.

The V and J genes are TRBV6-1 and TRBJ1-5; TRBD1 agrees at 9 bases. With V trimmed by 4 bases and J by 4 bases, 5 bases remained unmatched. Germline lookup yields CDR1 MNHNS and CDR2 SASEGT. This CDR3 is 15 amino acids long. CDR3 coding DNA: TGTGCCAGCAGTGTTACAGGGGGCCGAAATCAGCCCCAGCATTTT. It yields the protein CASSVTGGRNQPQHF.

The V gene is TRBV9, the J gene TRBJ2-7, with 12 nucleotides matching TRBD2. Looked up from germline, CDR1 is SGDLS and CDR2 is YYNGEE. V shed 4 bases and J 3 bases; nucleotides not matched to a gene: 8. This CDR3 region has 16 residues. The CDR3 here is CASSPHSTSGSYEQYF. In DNA form, the CDR3 reads TGTGCCAGCAGCCCCCACTCGACTAGCGGGAGCTACGAGCAGTACTTC.

The chain has TRBV9 and TRBJ2-7, with 7 bases lining up with TRBD2. Trimming at V came to 2 bases and at J to 5 bases, leaving 7 bases not matched to a gene. This CDR3 contains 14 residues. Looked up from germline, CDR1 is SGDLS and CDR2 is YYNGEE. This chain's CDR3 is CASSVGLVDDEQYF. The CDR3 nucleotides read TGTGCCAGCAGCGTTGGACTAGTCGACGACGAGCAGTACTTC. The full variable domain, in which reference TRBV9 and TRBJ2-7 provide the parts outside the CDR3, is DSGVTQTPKHLITATGQRVTLRCSPRSGDLSVYWYQQSLDQGLQFLIQYYNGEERAKGNILERFSAQQFPDLHSELNLSSLELGDSALYFCASSVGLVDDEQYFGPGTRLTVT.

The chain links TRBV7-2 to TRBJ2-7; 8 bases agree with TRBD2. Trimming took 3 bases from V and 2 from J; bases not matched to a gene: 18. Per germline, CDR1 SGHTA and CDR2 FQGNSA. The CDR3 has 19 residues. The DNA for the CDR3 is TGTGCCAGCAGCTTGAAGCCGGGAGGGCTTCCAATTTCACCCTACGAGCAGTACTTC. As protein: CASSLKPGGLPISPYEQYF.

The V gene is TRBV25-1, the J gene TRBJ1-1; TRBD1 is a possible D gene (6 bases). The germline V and J ends were trimmed by 7 bases and 5 bases, with 14 bases remaining between them. This CDR3 has 13 residues. Germline CDR1 and CDR2: MGHDK and SYGVNS. The chain's CDR3 is CASNNRARTEAFF. The CDR3 coding sequence is TGTGCCAGCAATAACAGGGCTCGGACTGAAGCTTTCTTT.

The V gene is TRBV2, the J gene TRBJ1-1, with a weak D call TRBD1 (5 bases). The germline V gene encodes CDR1 SNHLY and CDR2 FYNNEI. The CDR3 is 17 amino acids. V shed 6 bases and J shed 1 base, with 21 bases lying between them. The CDR3 spells CASSPLKRGRGNTEAFF. CDR3 nucleotides: TGTGCCAGCAGCCCTCTTAAGCGGGGAAGGGGGAACACTGAAGCTTTCTTT. Combining the CDR3 with reference TRBV2 and TRBJ1-1 gives the whole variable domain EPEVTQTPSHQVTQMGQEVILRCVPISNHLYFYWYRQILGQKVEFLVSFYNNEISEKSEIFDDQFSVERPDGSNFTLKIRSTKLEDSAMYFCASSPLKRGRGNTEAFFGQGTRLTVV.

V and J are TRBV4-3 and TRBJ2-7; D is undetermined. V was trimmed by 3 bases and J by 1 base, leaving 7 bases between them. This CDR3 comprises 13 residues. Germline CDR1 and CDR2: LGHNA and YSLEER. The CDR3 region is CASSQARSYEQYF. The CDR3 DNA reads TGCGCCAGCAGCCAGGCTAGATCCTACGAGCAGTACTTC.

The chain recombines TRBV5-1 with TRBJ1-3; 8 positions agree with TRBD1. The J segment lost 0 bases and the V segment lost 2 bases, leaving 4 bases of the junction unmatched. The CDR3 is made up of 16 amino acids. The V gene's germline CDR1 is SGHRS and CDR2 YFSETQ. The CDR3 coding sequence is TGCGCCAGCAGCTTCGGGACAGGAGCCTCTGGAAACACCATATATTTT. This encodes CASSFGTGASGNTIYF.

This chain links TRBV19 with TRBJ2-5, with D unresolved. Trimming shortened V by 5 bases and J by 1 base, and 8 bases separated the two germline ends. Germline loops: CDR1 LNHDA, CDR2 SQIVND (reference sequence). The CDR3 loop spans 13 amino acids. The DNA for the CDR3 is TGTGCCAGTAGTCCACAGAGCCAAGAGACCCAGTACTTC. This sequence encodes CASSPQSQETQYF.

The V call is TRBV6-5, the J call TRBJ2-7; 7 nucleotides line up with TRBD2. V shed 4 bases and J 6 bases; nucleotides not matched to a gene: 15. The length of the CDR3 is 16 residues. Germline V lookup: CDR1 MNHEY, CDR2 SVGAGI. The CDR3 loop is CASSSPASGEGREQYF. The CDR3 region has the DNA TGTGCCAGCAGTTCTCCCGCTTCGGGGGAGGGCCGCGAGCAGTACTTC.

The chain is built from TRBV7-9 and TRBJ1-5, with 7 bases aligning to TRBD1. Trimming at V came to 4 bases and at J to 9 bases, leaving 9 bases not matched to a gene. The CDR3 is 14 amino acids. The germline CDR1 and CDR2 sequences are SEHNR and FQNEAQ (reference sequence). The CDR3, as DNA: TGTGCCAGCAGCTCCGGGACAGACTATGCGCCCCAGCATTTT. This gives the protein CASSSGTDYAPQHF. Combining the CDR3 with reference TRBV7-9 and TRBJ1-5 gives the whole variable domain DTGVSQNPRHKITKRGQNVTFRCDPISEHNRLYWYRQTLGQGPEFLTYFQNEAQLEKSRLLSDRFSAERPKGSFSTLEIQRTEQGDSAMYLCASSSGTDYAPQHFGDGTRLSIL.

CDR3 sequence reads: CASRAVKTGVRNSPLHF. In nucleotides, the CDR3 is TGCGCCAGCAGAGCGGTAAAAACTGGGGTCAGGAATTCACCCCTCCACTTT. The gene calls are TRBV10-1 and TRBJ1-6; D remains ambiguous. The germline V gene encodes CDR1 WNHNN and CDR2 SYGVQD (reference sequence). Trimming removed 6 bases from V and 7 bases from J, with 22 bases in between. The CDR3 length is 17 residues.

J is TRBJ2-1 and V is TRBV30; D is perhaps TRBD2 (6 bases). Germline loops: CDR1 GTSNPN, CDR2 SVGIG (reference sequence). V was trimmed by 5 bases and J by 8 bases, leaving 25 bases between them. The CDR3 extends over 16 amino acids. The DNA for the CDR3 is TGTGCCTGGCTCCCGACCCCCGGGGGATTTAGGGATGAGCAGTTCTTC. Its translation is CAWLPTPGGFRDEQFF.

This chain joins TRBV2 and TRBJ2-7; TRBD1 matches 10 bases. This CDR3 has 17 residues. With V trimmed by 7 bases and J by 3 bases, 15 bases remained unmatched. Germline CDR1 SNHLY, CDR2 FYNNEI. CDR3 coding DNA: TGTGCCAGCACTCAAAGACAGGGGGCTTTAGGCCTCTACGAGCAGTACTTC. Translation: CASTQRQGALGLYEQYF.

This chain uses TRBV27 with TRBJ1-5, with 9 bases aligning to TRBD1. This CDR3 is built from 14 residues. Trimming at V came to 6 bases and at J to 4 bases, leaving 4 bases not matched to a gene. Germline V gene data show CDR1 as MNHEY and CDR2 as SMNVEV (reference sequence). The CDR3 DNA sequence: TGTGCCAGCAGAACTGGGACAGGGAATCAGCCCCAGCATTTT. It codes for CASRTGTGNQPQHF.

The chain uses TRBV5-1 and TRBJ2-7; TRBD2 is a possible D gene (6 bases). Germline V gene data show CDR1 as SGHRS and CDR2 as YFSETQ. The CDR3 sequence is 14 residues long. Trimming stripped 2 bases from V and 2 bases from J, with 11 bases between. The CDR3 sequence is CASSFGGRAYEQYF. The CDR3 DNA sequence: TGCGCCAGCAGCTTCGGGGGTAGGGCCTACGAGCAGTACTTC.

V and J are TRBV6-1 and TRBJ2-2; 9 positions match TRBD1. J lost 6 bases, V lost 7 bases, and 9 bases had no gene match. This CDR3 has 15 amino acids. Germline values: CDR1 MNHNS, CDR2 SASEGT. The CDR3 protein is CASTGTGKISGELFF. The CDR3 nucleotides read TGTGCCAGCACGGGGACAGGGAAAATTTCCGGGGAGCTGTTTTTT.

The CDR3 protein is CASSLDYGSYNEQFF. CDR3 DNA sequence: TGTGCCAGCAGCTTAGATTACGGTTCCTACAATGAGCAGTTCTTC. The J gene is TRBJ2-1, the V gene TRBV7-3, with no clear D. Trimming took off 2 bases at V and 1 base at J, with 9 bases between the two ends. Germline CDR1 and CDR2: SGHTA and FQGTGA. The CDR3 has 15 residues. The full variable domain, with the rest looked up from reference TRBV7-3 and TRBJ2-1, is GAGVSQTPSNKVTEKGKYVELRCDPISGHTALYWYRQSLGQGPEFLIYFQGTGAADDSGLPNDRFFAVRPEGSVSTLKIQRTERGDSAVYLCASSLDYGSYNEQFFGPGTRLTVL.

This chain uses TRBV5-1 with TRBJ2-1; D might be TRBD2 (6 bases). V gave up 4 bases and J gave up 6 bases, with 17 bases separating them. The CDR3 extends over 15 amino acids. Germline V gene data show CDR1 as SGHRS and CDR2 as YFSETQ. The CDR3 sequence is CASSPWGVYGNEQFF. CDR3 in DNA: TGCGCCAGCAGCCCCTGGGGGGTCTACGGCAATGAGCAGTTCTTC.

The genes are TRBV6-1 and TRBJ1-3; possibly TRBD1 for D (5 bases). CDR3 length: 17 amino acids. The germline V gene has CDR1 MNHNS and CDR2 SASEGT. The germline V and J ends were trimmed by 0 bases and 2 bases, with 14 bases remaining between them. The DNA for the CDR3 is TGTGCCAGCAGTGAAGCCCAGCACGGGGGTACTGGAAACACCATATATTTT. It codes for CASSEAQHGGTGNTIYF.

V gene TRBV7-9 combines with J gene TRBJ2-7, with TRBD2 identical over 8 bases. V lost 6 bases to trimming and J lost 6 bases; unmatched junction nucleotides: 13. There are 15 residues in the CDR3. Germline lookup yields CDR1 SEHNR and CDR2 FQNEAQ (reference sequence). CDR3 coding DNA: TGTGCCAGCAGTCCCCCGCAAGGGGCGGGGGGCGAGCAGTACTTC. This gives the protein CASSPPQGAGGEQYF.

The rearrangement links TRBV7-2 to TRBJ2-5; 15 positions match TRBD2. With 3 bases clipped from V and 2 bases from J, the junction kept 7 bases outside the gene matches. This CDR3 region has 18 residues. The germline V gene encodes CDR1 SGHTA and CDR2 FQGNSA. The CDR3 loop is CASSFLGTSGGRQETQYF. The DNA of the CDR3 is TGTGCCAGCAGCTTCCTTGGGACTAGCGGGGGGAGACAAGAGACCCAGTACTTC.